Reported below is one T cell receptor (beta chain). Repertoires were generated with immunoSEQ multiplex PCR, while TCRdb's copy carries only in-frame clones and drops some. The sample has some 270,000 clones, roughly 90% seen once. Germline V CDR1 and CDR2: SQVTM, ANQGSEA. V shed 3 bases and J shed 4 bases, with 6 bases lying between them. The CDR3 is 11 amino acids. These data are taken from a study of blood T cell repertoires in COVID-19. The receptor was isolated from a man aged 30-40 years with acute or convalescent COVID-19. Material: peripheral blood. V is TRBV29-1 and J is TRBJ1-1; the D gene is possibly TRBD1 (6 bases). The chain's CDR3 is CSVDRGTEAFF. CDR3 nucleotides: TGCAGCGTTGACAGGGGCACTGAAGCTTTCTTT. The full variable domain, in which reference TRBV29-1 and TRBJ1-1 provide the parts outside the CDR3, is SAVISQKPSRDICQRGTSLTIQCQVDSQVTMMFWYRQQPGQSLTLIATANQGSEATYESGFVIDKFPISRPNLTFSTLTVSNMSPEDSSIYLCSVDRGTEAFFGQGTRLTVV.